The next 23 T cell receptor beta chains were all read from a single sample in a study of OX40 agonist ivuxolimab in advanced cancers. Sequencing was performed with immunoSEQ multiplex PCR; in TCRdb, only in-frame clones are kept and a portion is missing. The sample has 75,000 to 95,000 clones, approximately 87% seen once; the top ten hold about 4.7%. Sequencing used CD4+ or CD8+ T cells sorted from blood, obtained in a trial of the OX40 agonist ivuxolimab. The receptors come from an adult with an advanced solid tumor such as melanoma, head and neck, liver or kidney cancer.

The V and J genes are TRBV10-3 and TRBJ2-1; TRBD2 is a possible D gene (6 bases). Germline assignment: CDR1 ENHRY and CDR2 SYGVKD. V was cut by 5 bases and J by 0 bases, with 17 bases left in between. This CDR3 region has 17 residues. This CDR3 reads CAISTSGTRSSYNEQFF. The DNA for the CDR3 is TGTGCCATCAGTACGTCCGGGACTCGAAGCTCCTACAATGAGCAGTTCTTC.

The CDR3 DNA reads TGTGCCAGCAGCTTAGGGGCTGGGGGGGAGATGGTCCGCAATGAGCAGTTCTTC. Translated: CASSLGAGGEMVRNEQFF. The chain recombines TRBV11-2 with TRBJ2-1, with 7 bases identical to TRBD2. The V gene's germline CDR1 is SGHAT and CDR2 FQNNGV. The junction had 15 bases not matched to a gene; V was cut back by 1 base and J by 6 bases. The CDR3 loop spans 18 amino acids.

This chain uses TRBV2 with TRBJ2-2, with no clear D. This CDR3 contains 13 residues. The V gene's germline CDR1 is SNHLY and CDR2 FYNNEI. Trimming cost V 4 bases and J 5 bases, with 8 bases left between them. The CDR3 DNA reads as TGTGCCAGCAGTGCAGCCCGTACCGGGGAGCTGTTTTTT. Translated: CASSAARTGELFF. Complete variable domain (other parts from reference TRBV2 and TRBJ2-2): EPEVTQTPSHQVTQMGQEVILRCVPISNHLYFYWYRQILGQKVEFLVSFYNNEISEKSEIFDDQFSVERPDGSNFTLKIRSTKLEDSAMYFCASSAARTGELFFGEGSRLTVL.

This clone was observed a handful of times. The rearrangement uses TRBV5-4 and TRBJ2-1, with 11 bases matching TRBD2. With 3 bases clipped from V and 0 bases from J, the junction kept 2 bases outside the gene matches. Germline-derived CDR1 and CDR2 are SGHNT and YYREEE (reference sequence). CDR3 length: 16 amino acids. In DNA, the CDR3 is TGTGCCAGCAGCTCGGGACTAGCGGACTCCTACAATGAGCAGTTCTTC. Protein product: CASSSGLADSYNEQFF.

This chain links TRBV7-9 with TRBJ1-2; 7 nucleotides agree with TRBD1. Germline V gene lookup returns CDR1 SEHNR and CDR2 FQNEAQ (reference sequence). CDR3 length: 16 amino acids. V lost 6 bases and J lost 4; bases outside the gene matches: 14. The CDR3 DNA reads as TGTGCCAGCAGTTCCCTTTCCGGGACAGAAGTCTATGGCTACACCTTC. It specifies CASSSLSGTEVYGYTF.

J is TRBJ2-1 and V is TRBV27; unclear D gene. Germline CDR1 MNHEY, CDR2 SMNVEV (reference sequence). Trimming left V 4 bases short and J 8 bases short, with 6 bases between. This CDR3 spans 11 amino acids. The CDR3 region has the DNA TGTGCCAGCAGTTCCGGCTATGAGCAGTTCTTC. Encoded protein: CASSSGYEQFF.

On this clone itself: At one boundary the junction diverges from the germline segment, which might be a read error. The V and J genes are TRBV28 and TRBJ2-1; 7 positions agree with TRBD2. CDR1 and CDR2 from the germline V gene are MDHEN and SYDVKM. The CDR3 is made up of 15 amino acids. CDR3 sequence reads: CAGSPPSGGRNEQFF. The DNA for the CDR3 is TGTGCCGGCAGTCCGCCTAGCGGAGGCCGGAATGAGCAGTTCTTC.

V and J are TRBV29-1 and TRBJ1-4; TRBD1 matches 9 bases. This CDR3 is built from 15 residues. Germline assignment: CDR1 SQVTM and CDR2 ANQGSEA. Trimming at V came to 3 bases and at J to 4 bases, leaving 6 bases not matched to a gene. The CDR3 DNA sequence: TGCAGCGTTGAGGGACAGGGAGAGGGTAATGAAAAACTGTTTTTT. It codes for CSVEGQGEGNEKLFF.

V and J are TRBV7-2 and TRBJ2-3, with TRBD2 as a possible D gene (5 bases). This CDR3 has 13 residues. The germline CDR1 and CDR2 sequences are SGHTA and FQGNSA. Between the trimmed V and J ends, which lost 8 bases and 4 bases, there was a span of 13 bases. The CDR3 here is CASPKNGADTQYF. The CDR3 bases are TGTGCCAGCCCCAAGAACGGGGCAGATACGCAGTATTTT.

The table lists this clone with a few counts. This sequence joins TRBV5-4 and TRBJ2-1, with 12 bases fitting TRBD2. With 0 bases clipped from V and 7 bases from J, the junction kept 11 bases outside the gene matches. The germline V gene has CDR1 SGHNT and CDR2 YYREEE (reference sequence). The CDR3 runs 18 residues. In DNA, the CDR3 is TGTGCCAGCAGCTTGGGACTAGCGGGAGTAGGTGGGAGAAATGAGCAGTTCTTC. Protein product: CASSLGLAGVGGRNEQFF.

CDR3 residues: CASSDGATNEKLFF. In DNA form, the CDR3 reads TGTGCCAGCAGCGATGGTGCAACTAATGAAAAACTGTTTTTT. V and J are TRBV6-5 and TRBJ1-4, with D unclear. The V end was cut by 6 bases, the J end by 0 bases, with 8 bases between. CDR1 and CDR2 (germline): MNHEY, SVGAGI. The CDR3 totals 14 residues.

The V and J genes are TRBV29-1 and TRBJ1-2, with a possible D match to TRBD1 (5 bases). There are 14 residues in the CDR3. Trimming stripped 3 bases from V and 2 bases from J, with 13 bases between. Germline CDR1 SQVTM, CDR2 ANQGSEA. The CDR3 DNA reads TGCAGCGTTGAGGAAGGGGCGCAGAACTATGGCTACACCTTC. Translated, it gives CSVEEGAQNYGYTF.

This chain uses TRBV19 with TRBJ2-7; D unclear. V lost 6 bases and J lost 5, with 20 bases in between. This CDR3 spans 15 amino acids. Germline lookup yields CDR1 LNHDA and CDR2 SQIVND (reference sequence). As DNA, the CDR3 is TGTGCCAGTAGAATATCCAGTACAACAGCCGACGAGCAGTACTTC. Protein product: CASRISSTTADEQYF.

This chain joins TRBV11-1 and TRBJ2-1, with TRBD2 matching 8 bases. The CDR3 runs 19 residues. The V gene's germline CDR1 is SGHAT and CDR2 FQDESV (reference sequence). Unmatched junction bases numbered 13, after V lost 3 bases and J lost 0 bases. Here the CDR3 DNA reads TGTGCCAGCAGCTTTGAGGGTGGAATAGCGGGGCTCTCCTACAATGAGCAGTTCTTC. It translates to CASSFEGGIAGLSYNEQFF.

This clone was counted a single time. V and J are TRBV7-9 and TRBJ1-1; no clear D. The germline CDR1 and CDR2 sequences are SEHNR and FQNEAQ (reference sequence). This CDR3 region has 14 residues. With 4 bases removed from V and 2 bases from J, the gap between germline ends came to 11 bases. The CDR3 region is CASSSRTANTEAFF. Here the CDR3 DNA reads TGTGCCAGCAGCTCTCGGACGGCAAACACTGAAGCTTTCTTT.

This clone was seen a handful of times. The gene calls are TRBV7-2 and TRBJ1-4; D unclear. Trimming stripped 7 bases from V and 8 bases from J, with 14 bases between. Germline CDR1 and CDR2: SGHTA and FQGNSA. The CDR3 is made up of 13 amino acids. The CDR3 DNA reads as TGTGCCAGCAAGGTGCAGGTCGGCGAAAAACTGTTTTTT. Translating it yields CASKVQVGEKLFF.

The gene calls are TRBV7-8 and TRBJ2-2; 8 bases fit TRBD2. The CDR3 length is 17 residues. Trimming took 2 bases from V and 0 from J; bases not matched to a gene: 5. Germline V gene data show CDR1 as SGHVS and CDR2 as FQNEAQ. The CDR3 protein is CASSLLGSGANTGELFF. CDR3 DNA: TGTGCCAGCAGCTTACTCGGTAGCGGGGCGAACACCGGGGAGCTGTTTTTT.

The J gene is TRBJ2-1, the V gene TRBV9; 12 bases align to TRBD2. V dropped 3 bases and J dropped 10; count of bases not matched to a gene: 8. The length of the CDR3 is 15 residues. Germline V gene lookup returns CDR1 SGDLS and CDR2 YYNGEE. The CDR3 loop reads CASSGTSGGKLEQFF. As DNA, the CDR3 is TGTGCCAGCAGCGGTACTAGCGGGGGGAAATTGGAGCAGTTCTTC.

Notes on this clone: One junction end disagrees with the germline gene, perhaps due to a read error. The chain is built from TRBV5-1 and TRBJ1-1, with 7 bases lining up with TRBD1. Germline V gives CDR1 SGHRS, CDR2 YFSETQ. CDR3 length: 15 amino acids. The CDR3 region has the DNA TGCGCCAGCAGCTTGGGACAGGGTCTGAACCCTGAAGCTTTCTTT. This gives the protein CASSLGQGLNPEAFF.

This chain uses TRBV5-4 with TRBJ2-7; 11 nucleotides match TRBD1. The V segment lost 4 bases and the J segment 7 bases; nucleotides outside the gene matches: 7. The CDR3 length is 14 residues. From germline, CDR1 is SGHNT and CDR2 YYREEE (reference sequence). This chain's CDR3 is CASSVGQGVREQYF. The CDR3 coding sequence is TGTGCCAGCAGCGTGGGACAGGGGGTACGGGAGCAGTACTTC.

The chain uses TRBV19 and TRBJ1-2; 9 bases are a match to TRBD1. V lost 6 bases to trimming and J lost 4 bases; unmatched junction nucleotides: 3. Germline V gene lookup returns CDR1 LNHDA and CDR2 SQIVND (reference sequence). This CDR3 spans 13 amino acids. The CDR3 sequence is CASRLQGAYGYTF. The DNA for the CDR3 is TGTGCCAGTAGATTACAGGGGGCCTATGGCTACACCTTC.

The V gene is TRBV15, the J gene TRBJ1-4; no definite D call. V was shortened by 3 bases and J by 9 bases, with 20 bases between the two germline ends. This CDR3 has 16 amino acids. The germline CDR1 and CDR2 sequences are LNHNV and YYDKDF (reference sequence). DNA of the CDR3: TGTGCCACCAGCAGCCGCCGGGAAGTCCTCGTGCAAAAACTGTTTTTT. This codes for CATSSRREVLVQKLFF.

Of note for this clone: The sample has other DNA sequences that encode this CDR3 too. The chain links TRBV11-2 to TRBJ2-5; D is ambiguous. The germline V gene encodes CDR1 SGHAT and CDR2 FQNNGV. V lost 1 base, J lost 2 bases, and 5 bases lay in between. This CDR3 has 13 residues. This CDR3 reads CASSLGGQETQYF. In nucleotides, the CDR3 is TGTGCCAGCAGCTTAGGGGGTCAAGAGACCCAGTACTTC.